The sequence of this T cell receptor (beta chain) was determined in a study of CD8+ T cells in alopecia areata. This CDR3 spans 11 amino acids. V was pared by 7 bases and J by 4 bases, with 8 bases between. The germline V gene has CDR1 SGHRS and CDR2 YFSETQ. The authors extracted RNA and reverse transcribed it into cDNA as the sequencing template. Clones were sequenced by immunoSEQ multiplex PCR, and TCRdb holds only the in-frame ones, with some missing. The data show some 110,000 clones, less than 80% seen once. The receptor comes from a human donor in good health. What was sequenced was CD4+ T cells sorted from blood. The gene calls are TRBV5-1 and TRBJ2-5; D is unclear. The CDR3 sequence: CASSEGETQYF. The CDR3 DNA reads as TGCGCCAGCTCCGAAGGAGAGACCCAGTACTTC.